Listed below are T cell receptor beta chains from one sample, sequenced in a study of blood T cells in healthy people across ages. TCRdb re-called the 5' RACE reads through MiXCR, storing one row per CDR3 protein. The table lists some 1.7 million distinct CDR3 sequences, 25% to 30% of them singletons, with about 8% in the top ten. The specimen was blood. The receptor source for this set is a woman in her 30s in good health. Both conserved end residues are part of each CDR3. The D gene is left open where the match is weak. A clone size is listed for some rows: how often the clone was seen (once, few, many), or a class if it is expanded.

CDR3nt,CDR3aa,v_gene,j_gene,abundance,d_gene
TGTGCCAGCAGTTCCAGGCGTAGCAATCAGCCCCAGCATTTT,CASSSRRSNQPQHF,TRBV12-3/TRBV12-4,TRBJ1-5,NA,NA
TGTGCCAGCAGCATTGCCCGAAACGGGTACGAGCAGTACTTC,CASSIARNGYEQYF,TRBV11-2,TRBJ2-7,few,NA
TGTGCCAGCAGTTTCCCAAGCGGGGGGGCCGGGATTGGCACAGATACGCAGTATTTT,CASSFPSGGAGIGTDTQYF,TRBV28,TRBJ2-3,few,TRBD2
TGCGCCAGCAGCTTGGTCGTCGGACCCCTCGAGCAGTACTTC,CASSLVVGPLEQYF,TRBV5-1,TRBJ2-7,few,NA
TGCAGTGCCCTGCTGGCGAGCTCCTACAATGAGCAGTTCTTC,CSALLASSYNEQFF,TRBV20-1,TRBJ2-1,few,NA
TGTGCCAGCAGCTCGGACAGGGAGACTACAGATACGCAGTATTTT,CASSSDRETTDTQYF,TRBV5-4,TRBJ2-3,NA,TRBD1
TGTGCCAGCAGCTTGGGGACTAGCGGTTTGTCTGAGCAGTTCTTC,CASSLGTSGLSEQFF,TRBV5-6,TRBJ2-1,many,TRBD2
TGCAGCGCCCTCGCGGGGGCCAACTATGGCTACACCTTC,CSALAGANYGYTF,TRBV29-1,TRBJ1-2,few,NA
TGCACCAGCAGCTTGGCTAGCTCCTACAATGAGCAGTTCTTC,CTSSLASSYNEQFF,TRBV5-1,TRBJ2-1,NA,NA
TGTGCCAGCAGCGTAGGACTAGCGGGACGCAATGAGCAGTTCTTC,CASSVGLAGRNEQFF,TRBV9,TRBJ2-1,many,TRBD2